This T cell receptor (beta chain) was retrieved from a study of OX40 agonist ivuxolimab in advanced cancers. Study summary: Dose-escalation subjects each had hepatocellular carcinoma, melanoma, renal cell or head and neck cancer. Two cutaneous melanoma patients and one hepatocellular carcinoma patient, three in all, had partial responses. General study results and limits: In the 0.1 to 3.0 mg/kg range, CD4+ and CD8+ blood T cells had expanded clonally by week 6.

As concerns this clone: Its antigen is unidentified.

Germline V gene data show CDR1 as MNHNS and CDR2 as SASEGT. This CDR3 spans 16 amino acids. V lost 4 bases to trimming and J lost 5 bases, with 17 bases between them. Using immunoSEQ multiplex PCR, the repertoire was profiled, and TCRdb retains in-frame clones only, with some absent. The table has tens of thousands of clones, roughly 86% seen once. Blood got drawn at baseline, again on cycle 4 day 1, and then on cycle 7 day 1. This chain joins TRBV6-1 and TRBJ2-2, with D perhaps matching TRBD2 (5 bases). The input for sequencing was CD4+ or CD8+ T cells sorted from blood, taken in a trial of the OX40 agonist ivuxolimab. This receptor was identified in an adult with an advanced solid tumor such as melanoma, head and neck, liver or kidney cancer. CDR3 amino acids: CASSVRDNSRTGELFF. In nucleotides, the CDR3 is TGTGCCAGCAGTGTCCGGGATAACAGTCGGACCGGGGAGCTGTTTTTT.